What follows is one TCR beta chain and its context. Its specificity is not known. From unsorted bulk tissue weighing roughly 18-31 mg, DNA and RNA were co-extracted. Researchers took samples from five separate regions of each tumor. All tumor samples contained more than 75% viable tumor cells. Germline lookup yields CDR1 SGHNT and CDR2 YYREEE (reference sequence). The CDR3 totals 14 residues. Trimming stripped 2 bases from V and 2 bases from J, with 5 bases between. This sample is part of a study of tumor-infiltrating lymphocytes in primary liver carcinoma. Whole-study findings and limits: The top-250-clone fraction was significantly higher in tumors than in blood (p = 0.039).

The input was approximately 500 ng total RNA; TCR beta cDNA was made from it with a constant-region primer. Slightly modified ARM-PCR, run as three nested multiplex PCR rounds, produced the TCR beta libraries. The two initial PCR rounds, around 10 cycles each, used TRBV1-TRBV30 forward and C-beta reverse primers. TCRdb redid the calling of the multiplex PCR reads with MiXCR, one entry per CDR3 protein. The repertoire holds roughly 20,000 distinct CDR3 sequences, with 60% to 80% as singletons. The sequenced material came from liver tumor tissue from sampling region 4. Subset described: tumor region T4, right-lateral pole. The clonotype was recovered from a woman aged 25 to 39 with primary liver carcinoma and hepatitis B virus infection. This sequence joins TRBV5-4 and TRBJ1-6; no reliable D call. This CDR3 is CASSFWPYNSPLHF. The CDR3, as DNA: TGTGCCAGCAGCTTCTGGCCCTATAATTCACCCCTCCACTTT.